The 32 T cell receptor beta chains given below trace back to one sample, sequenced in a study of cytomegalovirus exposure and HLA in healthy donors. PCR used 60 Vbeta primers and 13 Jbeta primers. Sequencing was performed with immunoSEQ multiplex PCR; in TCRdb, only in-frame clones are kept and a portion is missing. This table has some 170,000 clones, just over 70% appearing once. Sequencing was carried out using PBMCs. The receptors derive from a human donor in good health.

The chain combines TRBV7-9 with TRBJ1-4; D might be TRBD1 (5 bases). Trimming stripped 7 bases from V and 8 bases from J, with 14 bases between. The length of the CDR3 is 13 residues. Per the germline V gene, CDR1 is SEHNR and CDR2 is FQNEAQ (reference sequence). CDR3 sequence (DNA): TGTGCCAGCACCAGAGGGGAGGGGGAAAAACTGTTTTTT. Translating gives CASTRGEGEKLFF.

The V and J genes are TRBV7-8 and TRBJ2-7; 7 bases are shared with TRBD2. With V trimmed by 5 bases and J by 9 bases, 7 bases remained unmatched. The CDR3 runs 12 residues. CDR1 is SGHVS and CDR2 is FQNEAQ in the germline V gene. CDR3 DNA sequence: TGTGCCAGCAGCCCTCGGACGGGAGGGCAGTACTTC. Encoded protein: CASSPRTGGQYF. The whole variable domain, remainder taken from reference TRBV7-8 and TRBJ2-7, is GAGVSQSPRYKVAKRGQDVALRCDPISGHVSLFWYQQALGQGPEFLTYFQNEAQLDKSGLPSDRFFAERPEGSVSTLKIQRTQQEDSAVYLCASSPRTGGQYFGPGTRLTVT.

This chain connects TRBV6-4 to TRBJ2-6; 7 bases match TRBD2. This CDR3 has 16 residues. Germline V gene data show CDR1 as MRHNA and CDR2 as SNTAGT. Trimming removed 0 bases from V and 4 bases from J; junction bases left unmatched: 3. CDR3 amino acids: CASSDSSGAGANVLTF. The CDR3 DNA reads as TGTGCCAGCAGTGACTCGAGCGGGGCCGGGGCCAACGTCCTGACTTTC.

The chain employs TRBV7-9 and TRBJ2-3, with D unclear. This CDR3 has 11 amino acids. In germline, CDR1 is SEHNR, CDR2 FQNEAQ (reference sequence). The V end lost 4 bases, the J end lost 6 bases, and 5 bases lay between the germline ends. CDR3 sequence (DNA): TGTGCCAGCAGCTCCTCGGATACGCAGTATTTT. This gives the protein CASSSSDTQYF.

CDR3 region: CASSEQGPDQPQHF. Written as DNA, the CDR3 is TGTGCCAGCAGCGAACAGGGGCCTGATCAGCCCCAGCATTTT. The rearrangement links TRBV2 to TRBJ1-5; 7 nucleotides align to TRBD1. The CDR3 is 14 residues long. Germline V lookup: CDR1 SNHLY, CDR2 FYNNEI. The V segment lost 6 bases and the J segment 5 bases; nucleotides outside the gene matches: 7.

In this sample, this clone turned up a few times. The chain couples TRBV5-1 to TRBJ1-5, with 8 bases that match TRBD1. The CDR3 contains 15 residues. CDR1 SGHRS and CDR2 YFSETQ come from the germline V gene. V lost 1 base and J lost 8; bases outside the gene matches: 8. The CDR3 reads CASSLFGQGAEPQHF. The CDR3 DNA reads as TGCGCCAGCAGCTTGTTTGGTCAGGGGGCCGAGCCCCAGCATTTT.

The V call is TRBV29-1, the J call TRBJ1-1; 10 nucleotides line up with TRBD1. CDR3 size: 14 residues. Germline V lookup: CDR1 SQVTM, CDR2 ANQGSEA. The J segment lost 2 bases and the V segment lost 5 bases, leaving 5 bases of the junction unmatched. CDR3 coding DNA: TGCAGCGTTAGACAGGGGGCCCGAAACACTGAAGCTTTCTTT. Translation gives CSVRQGARNTEAFF.

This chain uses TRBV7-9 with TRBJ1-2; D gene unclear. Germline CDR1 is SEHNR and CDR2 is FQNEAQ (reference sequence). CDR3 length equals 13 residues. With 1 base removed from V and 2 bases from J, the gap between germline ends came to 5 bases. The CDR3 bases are TGTGCCAGCAGCTTAGTCAGGAACTATGGCTACACCTTC. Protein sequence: CASSLVRNYGYTF.

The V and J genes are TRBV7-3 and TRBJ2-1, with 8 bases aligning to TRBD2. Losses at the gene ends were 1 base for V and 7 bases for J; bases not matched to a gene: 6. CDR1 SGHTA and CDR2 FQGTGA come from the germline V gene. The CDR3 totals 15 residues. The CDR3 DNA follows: TGTGCCAGCAGCTTAAACGGGGGGGCCGTAAATGAGCAGTTCTTC. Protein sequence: CASSLNGGAVNEQFF. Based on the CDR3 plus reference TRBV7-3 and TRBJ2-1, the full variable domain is GAGVSQTPSNKVTEKGKYVELRCDPISGHTALYWYRQSLGQGPEFLIYFQGTGAADDSGLPNDRFFAVRPEGSVSTLKIQRTERGDSAVYLCASSLNGGAVNEQFFGPGTRLTVL.

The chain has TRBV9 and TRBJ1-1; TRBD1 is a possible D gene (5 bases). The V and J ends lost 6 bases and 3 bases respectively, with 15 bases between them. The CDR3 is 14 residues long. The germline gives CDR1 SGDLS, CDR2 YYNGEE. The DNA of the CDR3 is TGTGCCAGCAACCAAAATGGGGGGGACACTGAAGCTTTCTTT. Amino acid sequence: CASNQNGGDTEAFF.

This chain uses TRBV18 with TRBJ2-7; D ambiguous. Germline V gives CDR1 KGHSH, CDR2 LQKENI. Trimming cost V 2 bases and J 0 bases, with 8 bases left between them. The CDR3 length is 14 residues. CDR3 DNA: TGTGCCAGCTCACCAGACATAATCTCCTACGAGCAGTACTTC. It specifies CASSPDIISYEQYF.

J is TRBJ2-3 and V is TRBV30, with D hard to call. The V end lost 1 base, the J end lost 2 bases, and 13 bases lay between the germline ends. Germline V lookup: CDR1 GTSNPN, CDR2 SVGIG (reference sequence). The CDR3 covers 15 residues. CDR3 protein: CAWSGLSHFTDTQYF. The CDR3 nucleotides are TGTGCCTGGAGTGGACTCTCTCATTTCACAGATACGCAGTATTTT.

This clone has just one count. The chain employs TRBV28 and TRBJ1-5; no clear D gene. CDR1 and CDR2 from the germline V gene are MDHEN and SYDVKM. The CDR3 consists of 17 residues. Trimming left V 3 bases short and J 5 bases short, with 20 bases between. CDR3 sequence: CASSFGSEGRGYQPQHF. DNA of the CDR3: TGTGCCAGCAGTTTCGGTTCGGAGGGCAGAGGGTATCAGCCCCAGCATTTT.

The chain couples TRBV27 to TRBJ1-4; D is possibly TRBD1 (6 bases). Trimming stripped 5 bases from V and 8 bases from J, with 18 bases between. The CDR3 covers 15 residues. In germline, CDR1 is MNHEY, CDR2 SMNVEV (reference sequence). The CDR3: CASSPSPGTQEKLFF. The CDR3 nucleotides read TGTGCCAGCAGTCCTTCTCCCGGGACACAAGAAAAACTGTTTTTT.

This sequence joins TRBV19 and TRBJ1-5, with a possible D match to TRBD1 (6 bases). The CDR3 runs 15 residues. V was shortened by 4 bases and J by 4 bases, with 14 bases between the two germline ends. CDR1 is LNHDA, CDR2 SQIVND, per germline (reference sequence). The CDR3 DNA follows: TGTGCCAGTAGTAGGGACATTACAAGGAATCAGCCCCAGCATTTT. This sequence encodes CASSRDITRNQPQHF.

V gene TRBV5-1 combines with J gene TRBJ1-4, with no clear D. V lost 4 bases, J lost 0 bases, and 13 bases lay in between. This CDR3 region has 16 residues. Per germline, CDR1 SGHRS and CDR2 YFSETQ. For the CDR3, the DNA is TGCGCCAGCAGCGCGAACGCTAGGTCAACTAATGAAAAACTGTTTTTT. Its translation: CASSANARSTNEKLFF.

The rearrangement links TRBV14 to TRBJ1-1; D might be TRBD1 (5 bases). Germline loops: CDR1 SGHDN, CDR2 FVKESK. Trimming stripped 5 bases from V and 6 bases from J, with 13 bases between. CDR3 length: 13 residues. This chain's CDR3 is CASSTTWGAEAFF. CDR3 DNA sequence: TGTGCCAGCAGCACCACCTGGGGCGCTGAAGCTTTCTTT.

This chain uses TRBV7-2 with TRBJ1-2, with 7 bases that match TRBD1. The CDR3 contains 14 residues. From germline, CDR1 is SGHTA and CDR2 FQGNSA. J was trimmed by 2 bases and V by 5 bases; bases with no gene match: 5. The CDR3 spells CASSKRTGNYGYTF. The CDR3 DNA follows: TGTGCCAGCAGCAAACGGACAGGAAACTATGGCTACACCTTC.

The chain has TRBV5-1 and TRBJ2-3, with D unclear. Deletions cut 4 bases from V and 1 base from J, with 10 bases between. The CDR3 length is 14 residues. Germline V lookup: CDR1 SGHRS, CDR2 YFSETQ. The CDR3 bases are TGCGCCAGCAGCCCCTCCCTCGGCACAGATACGCAGTATTTT. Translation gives CASSPSLGTDTQYF.

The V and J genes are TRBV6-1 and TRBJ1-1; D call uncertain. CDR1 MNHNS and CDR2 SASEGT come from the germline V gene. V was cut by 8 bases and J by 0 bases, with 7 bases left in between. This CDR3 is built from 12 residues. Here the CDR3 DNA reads TGTGCCAGCGCGCACTTGAACACTGAAGCTTTCTTT. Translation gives CASAHLNTEAFF.

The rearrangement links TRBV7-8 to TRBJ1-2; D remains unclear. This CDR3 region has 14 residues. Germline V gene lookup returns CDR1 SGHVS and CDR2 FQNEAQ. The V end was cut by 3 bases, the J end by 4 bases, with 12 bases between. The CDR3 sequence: CASSLPGVTYGYTF. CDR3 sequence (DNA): TGTGCCAGCAGCTTGCCGGGTGTTACCTATGGCTACACCTTC.

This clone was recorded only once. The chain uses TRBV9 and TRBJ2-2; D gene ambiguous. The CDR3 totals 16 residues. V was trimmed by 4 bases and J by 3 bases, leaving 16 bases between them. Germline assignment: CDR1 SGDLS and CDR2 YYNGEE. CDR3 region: CASSPRVTTDTGELFF. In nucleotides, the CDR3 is TGTGCCAGCAGCCCCCGCGTGACAACCGACACCGGGGAGCTGTTTTTT.

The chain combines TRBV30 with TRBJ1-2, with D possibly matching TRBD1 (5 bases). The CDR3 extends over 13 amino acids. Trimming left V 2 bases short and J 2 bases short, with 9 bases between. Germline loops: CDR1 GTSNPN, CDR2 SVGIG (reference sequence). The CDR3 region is CAWSLDKNYGYTF. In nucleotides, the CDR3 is TGTGCCTGGAGTTTGGACAAAAACTATGGCTACACCTTC.

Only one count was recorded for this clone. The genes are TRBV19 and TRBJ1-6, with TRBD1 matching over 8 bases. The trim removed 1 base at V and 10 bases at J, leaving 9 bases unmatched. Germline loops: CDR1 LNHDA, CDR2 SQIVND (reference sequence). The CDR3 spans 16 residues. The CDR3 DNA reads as TGTGCCAGTAGTATAGTTTCGGGCAGGGGGCGATCACCCCTCCACTTT. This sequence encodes CASSIVSGRGRSPLHF.

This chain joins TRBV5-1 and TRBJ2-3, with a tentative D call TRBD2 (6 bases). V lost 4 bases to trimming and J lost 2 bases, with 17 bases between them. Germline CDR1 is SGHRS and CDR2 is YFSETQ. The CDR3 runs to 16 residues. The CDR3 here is CASSENGSPITDTQYF. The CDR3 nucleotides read TGCGCCAGCAGCGAGAACGGGAGTCCAATCACAGATACGCAGTATTTT.

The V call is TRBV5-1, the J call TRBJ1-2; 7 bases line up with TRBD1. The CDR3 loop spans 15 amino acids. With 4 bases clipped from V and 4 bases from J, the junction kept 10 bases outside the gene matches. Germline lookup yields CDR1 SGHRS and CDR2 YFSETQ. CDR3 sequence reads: CASSALTGLRYGYTF. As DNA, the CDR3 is TGCGCCAGCAGCGCCTTGACAGGGCTACGCTATGGCTACACCTTC.

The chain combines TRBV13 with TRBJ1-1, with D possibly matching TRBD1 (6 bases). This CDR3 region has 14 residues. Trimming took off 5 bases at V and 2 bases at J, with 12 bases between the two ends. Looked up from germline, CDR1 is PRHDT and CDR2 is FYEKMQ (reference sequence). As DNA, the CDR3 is TGTGCCAGCAGCCTCAGGGGCCCTAACACTGAAGCTTTCTTT. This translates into CASSLRGPNTEAFF.

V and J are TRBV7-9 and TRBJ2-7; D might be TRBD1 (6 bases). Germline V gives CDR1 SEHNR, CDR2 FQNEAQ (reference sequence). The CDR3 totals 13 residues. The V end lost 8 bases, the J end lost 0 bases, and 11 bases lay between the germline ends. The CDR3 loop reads CASGDTLSYEQYF. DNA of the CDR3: TGTGCCAGCGGGGACACCCTCTCCTACGAGCAGTACTTC.

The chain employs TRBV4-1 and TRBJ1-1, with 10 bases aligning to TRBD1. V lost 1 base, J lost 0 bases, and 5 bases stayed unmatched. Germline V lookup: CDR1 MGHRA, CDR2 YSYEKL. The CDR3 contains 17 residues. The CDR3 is CASSQVIGTGVNTEAFF. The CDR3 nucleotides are TGCGCCAGCAGCCAAGTTATTGGGACAGGGGTGAACACTGAAGCTTTCTTT.

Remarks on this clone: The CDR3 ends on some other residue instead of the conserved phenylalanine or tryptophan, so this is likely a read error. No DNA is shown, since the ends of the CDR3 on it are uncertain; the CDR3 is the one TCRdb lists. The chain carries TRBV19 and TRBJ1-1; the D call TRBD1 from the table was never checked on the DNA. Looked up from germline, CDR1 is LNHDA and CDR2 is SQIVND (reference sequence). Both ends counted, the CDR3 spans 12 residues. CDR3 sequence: CASSIQGGLFLR.

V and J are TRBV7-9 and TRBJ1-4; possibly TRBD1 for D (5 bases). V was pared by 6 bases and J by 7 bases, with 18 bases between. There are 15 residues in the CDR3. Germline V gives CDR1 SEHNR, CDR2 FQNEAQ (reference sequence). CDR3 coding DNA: TGTGCCAGCAGGCCACCTTCACGAAGGGGTGAAAAACTGTTTTTT. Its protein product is CASRPPSRRGEKLFF. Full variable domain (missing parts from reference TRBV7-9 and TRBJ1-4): DTGVSQNPRHKITKRGQNVTFRCDPISEHNRLYWYRQTLGQGPEFLTYFQNEAQLEKSRLLSDRFSAERPKGSFSTLEIQRTEQGDSAMYLCASRPPSRRGEKLFFGSGTQLSVL.

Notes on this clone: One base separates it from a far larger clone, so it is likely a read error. In DNA form, the CDR3 reads TGTGCCAGCAGCCCAACAGGGGCGAACACTGAAGCTTTCTTT. Translated, it gives CASSPTGANTEAFF. This rearrangement joins TRBV11-1 to TRBJ1-1, with TRBD1 identical over 7 bases. The CDR3 covers 14 residues. The V segment lost 5 bases and the J segment 1 base; nucleotides outside the gene matches: 4. CDR1 is SGHAT, CDR2 FQDESV, per germline (reference sequence).